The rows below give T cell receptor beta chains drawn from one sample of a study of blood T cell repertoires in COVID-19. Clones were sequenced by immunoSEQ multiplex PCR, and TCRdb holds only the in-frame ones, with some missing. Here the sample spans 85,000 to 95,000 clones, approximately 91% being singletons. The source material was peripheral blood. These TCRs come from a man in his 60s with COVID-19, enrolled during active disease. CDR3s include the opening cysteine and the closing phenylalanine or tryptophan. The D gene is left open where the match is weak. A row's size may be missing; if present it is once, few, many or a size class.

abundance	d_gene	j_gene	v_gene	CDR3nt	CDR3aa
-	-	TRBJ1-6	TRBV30	TGTGCCTGGAGCCCCGTTGGACTGGCCCTCCACTTT	CAWSPVGLALHF
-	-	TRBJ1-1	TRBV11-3	TGTGCCACGGCTGGCATCCCGGGACTTGAAGCTTTCTTT	CATAGIPGLEAFF
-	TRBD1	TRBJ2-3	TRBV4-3	TGCGCCAGCAGCCCGATTCCGGGACAGGGCTTAGATACGCAGTATTTT	CASSPIPGQGLDTQYF
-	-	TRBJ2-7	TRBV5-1	TGCGCCAGCAGCTCGTCCTTTTACGAGCAGTACTTC	CASSSSFYEQYF
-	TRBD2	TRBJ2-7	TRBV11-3	TGTGCCAGCAGCCCAGGTGGTAGCGGGAGCTCCTACGAGCAGTACTTC	CASSPGGSGSSYEQYF
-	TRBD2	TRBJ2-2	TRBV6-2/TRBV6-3	TGTGCCAGCAGTAGCGGGAGTAGGGCCGGGGAGCTGTTTTTT	CASSSGSRAGELFF
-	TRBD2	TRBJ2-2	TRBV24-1	TGTGCCACCAGTGATTTAGGGACTAGCGGGAGGAACACCGGGGAGCTGTTTTTT	CATSDLGTSGRNTGELFF
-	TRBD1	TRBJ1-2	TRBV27	TGTGCCAGCAGTTTTGGGACAGGAAATAACTATGGCTACACCTTC	CASSFGTGNNYGYTF
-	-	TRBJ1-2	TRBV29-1	TGCAGCGTTGAAACTCGGTATGGCTACACCTTC	CSVETRYGYTF
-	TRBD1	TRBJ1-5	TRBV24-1	TGTGCCACCAGTGAAGGGACAGGACATAGCAATCAGCCCCAGCATTTT	CATSEGTGHSNQPQHF
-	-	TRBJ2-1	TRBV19	TGTGCCAGTAGTCAGACTAGGGACAATGAGCAGTTCTTC	CASSQTRDNEQFF
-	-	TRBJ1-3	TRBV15	TGTGCCACCAGCAGAGATCGTTTCTCTGGAAACACCATATATTTT	CATSRDRFSGNTIYF
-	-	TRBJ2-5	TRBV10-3	TGTGCCATAAGTACCGGGACATACCAAGAGACCCAGTACTTC	CAISTGTYQETQYF
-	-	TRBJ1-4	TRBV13	TGTGCCAGCAGCTTAGAGCCGCCAAAAAAACTGTTTTTT	CASSLEPPKKLFF
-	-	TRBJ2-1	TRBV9	TGTGCCAGCAGCCCTGACTCCTCCTACAATGAGCAGTTCTTC	CASSPDSSYNEQFF
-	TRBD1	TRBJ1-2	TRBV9	TGTGCCAGCAGCCCTTCCAGGACAGGGGACGGCGGCTACACCTTC	CASSPSRTGDGGYTF
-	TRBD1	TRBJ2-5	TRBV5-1	TGCGCCAGCAGCTTAGGGACAGGGGGCGAAGAGACCCAGTACTTC	CASSLGTGGEETQYF
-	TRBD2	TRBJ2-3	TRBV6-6	TGTGCCAGCAGTCGCGTGAACGGGGGGGCTAGCACAGATACGCAGTATTTT	CASSRVNGGASTDTQYF
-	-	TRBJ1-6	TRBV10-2	TGCGCCAGCAGGGAGGGAGGGCAAAATTCACCCCTCCACTTT	CASREGGQNSPLHF
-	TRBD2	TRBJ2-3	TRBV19	TGTGCCAGTAGTATTTCTAGCGGGAGACTAGATACGCAGTATTTT	CASSISSGRLDTQYF
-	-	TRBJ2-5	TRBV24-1	TGTGCCACCAGTGAAGTCGGGGGACAAGAGACCCAGTACTTC	CATSEVGGQETQYF
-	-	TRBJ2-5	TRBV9	TGTGCCAGCAGCGTAGGGGCAGGCCAAGAGACCCAGTACTTC	CASSVGAGQETQYF
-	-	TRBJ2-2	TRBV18	TGTGCCAGCTCACCAAAGTCGGGGAGCACCGGGGAGCTGTTTTTT	CASSPKSGSTGELFF
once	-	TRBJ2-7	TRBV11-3	TGTGCCAGCAGAGGGAGCTCCTACGAGCAGTACTTC	CASRGSSYEQYF
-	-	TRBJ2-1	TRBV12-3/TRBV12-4	TGTGCCAGCACCGCGAACCATGAGCAGTTCTTC	CASTANHEQFF
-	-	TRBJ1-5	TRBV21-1	TGTGCCAGCAGCAACCGGACGGACAGGGCTAATCAGCCCCAGCATTTT	CASSNRTDRANQPQHF
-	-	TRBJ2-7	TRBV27	TGTGCCAGCAGTTACCCGGGCAGGGGCCACGAGCAGTACTTC	CASSYPGRGHEQYF
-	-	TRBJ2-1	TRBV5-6	TGTGCCAGCAGCTTGGTAGGGGGCAATGAGCAGTTCTTC	CASSLVGGNEQFF
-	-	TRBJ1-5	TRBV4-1	TGCGCCAGCAGCCAAGCGGTTGCCCAGCCCCAGCATTTT	CASSQAVAQPQHF
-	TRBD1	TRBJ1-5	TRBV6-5	TGTGCCAGCAGTTCGGGACAGCACAATCAGCCCCAGCATTTT	CASSSGQHNQPQHF
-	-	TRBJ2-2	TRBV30	TGTGCCTGGAGGCCTCTAGGAAACACCGGGGAGCTGTTTTTT	CAWRPLGNTGELFF
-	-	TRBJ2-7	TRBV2	TGTGCCAGCAGATCAGGGACAACTGACTACGAGCAGTACTTC	CASRSGTTDYEQYF
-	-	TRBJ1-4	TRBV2	TGTGCCAGCAGGGACAGTGTTGAAAAACTGTTTTTT	CASRDSVEKLFF
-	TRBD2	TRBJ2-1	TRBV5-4	TGTGCCAGCAGCTTGGGGCTAGCGGGAGCCGACAATGAGCAGTTCTTC	CASSLGLAGADNEQFF
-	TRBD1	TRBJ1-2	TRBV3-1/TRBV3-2	TGTGCCAGCAGCCTGGGACAGGGGGCGGGAGGCTACACCTTC	CASSLGQGAGGYTF
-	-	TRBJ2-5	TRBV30	TGTGCCTGGATCCCCACGCCCGGAGGGGTCGAAGAGACCCAGTACTTC	CAWIPTPGGVEETQYF
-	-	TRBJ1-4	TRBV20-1	TGCAGTGCTAGCCCCAGGGAAAAACTGTTTTTT	CSASPREKLFF
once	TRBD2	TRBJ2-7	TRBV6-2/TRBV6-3	TGTGCCAGCAGTAAGGGACTAGCCTACGAGCAGTACTTC	CASSKGLAYEQYF
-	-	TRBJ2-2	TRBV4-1	TGCGCCAGCAGCCAAGATCTAGCCGACACCGGGGAGCTGTTTTTT	CASSQDLADTGELFF
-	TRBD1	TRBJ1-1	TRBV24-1	TGTGCCACCAGTGTCCCACAGGGGAAGTTTGAAGCTTTCTTT	CATSVPQGKFEAFF
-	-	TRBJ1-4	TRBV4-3	TGCGCCAGCAGCCAAGCTCGCGTTCTTAATGAAAAACTGTTTTTT	CASSQARVLNEKLFF
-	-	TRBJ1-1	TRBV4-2	TGTGCCAGCAGCCAAGATGGGACACGGACTGAAGCTTTCTTT	CASSQDGTRTEAFF
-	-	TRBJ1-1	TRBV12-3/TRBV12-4	TGTGCCAGCAGTCGAGGGTTTGAAGCTTTCTTT	CASSRGFEAFF
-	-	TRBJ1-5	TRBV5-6	TGTGCCAGCAGCTTCCGGGACTTTGATCAGCCCCAGCATTTT	CASSFRDFDQPQHF
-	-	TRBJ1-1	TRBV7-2	TGTGCCAGCAGCTACAGGGCGGGCACTGAAGCTTTCTTT	CASSYRAGTEAFF
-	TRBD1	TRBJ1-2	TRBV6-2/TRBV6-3	TGTGCCAGCAGTTACCGCGGGGACAGCATCCGCTATGGCTACACCTTC	CASSYRGDSIRYGYTF
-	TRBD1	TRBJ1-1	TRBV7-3	TGTGCCAGCAGCTTCGAGACAGGGCGGAACACTGAAGCTTTCTTT	CASSFETGRNTEAFF